This T cell receptor beta chain comes out of a study of T cell responses to AZD1222 COVID-19 vaccine. Overall study context: Samples with a second dose at about 4 or about 12 weeks were pooled together.

TCRdb keeps only in-frame clones here, not all; method: immunoSEQ multiplex PCR. The data show 120,000 to 150,000 clones, with about 92% seen just once and just over 3% held by the top ten. The junction had 9 bases not matched to a gene; V was cut back by 4 bases and J by 7 bases. There are 14 residues in the CDR3. Germline lookup yields CDR1 SGHDT and CDR2 YYEEEE. This chain connects TRBV5-6 to TRBJ1-2; 8 bases align to TRBD1. This sequence originates from an adult in good health. Sequences were derived from peripheral blood, sampled on day 0 of AZD1222 vaccination. The CDR3 region is CASSTRQGRGGYTF. Here the CDR3 DNA reads TGTGCCAGCAGCACCAGACAGGGGCGGGGTGGCTACACCTTC. Full variable domain (rest looked up from reference TRBV5-6 and TRBJ1-2): DAGVTQSPTHLIKTRGQQVTLRCSPKSGHDTVSWYQQALGQGPQFIFQYYEEEERQRGNFPDRFSGHQFPNYSSELNVNALLLGDSALYLCASSTRQGRGGYTFGSGTRLTVV.